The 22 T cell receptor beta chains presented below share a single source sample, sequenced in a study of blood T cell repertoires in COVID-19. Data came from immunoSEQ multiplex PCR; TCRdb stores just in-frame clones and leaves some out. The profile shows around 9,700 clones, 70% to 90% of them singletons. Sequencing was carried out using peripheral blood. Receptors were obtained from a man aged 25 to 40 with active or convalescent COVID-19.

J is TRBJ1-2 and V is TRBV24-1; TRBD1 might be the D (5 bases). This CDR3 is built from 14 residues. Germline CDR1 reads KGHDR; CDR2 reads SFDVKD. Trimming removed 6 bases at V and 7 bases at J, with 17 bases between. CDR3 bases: TGTGCCACCAGTCCAACTACCTGGGACTCTGGCTACACCTTC. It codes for CATSPTTWDSGYTF.

The CDR3 sequence is CASSPNGFFYGYTF. The DNA for the CDR3 is TGTGCCAGCAGCCCCAACGGTTTTTTCTATGGCTACACCTTC. The chain has TRBV3-1 (or the pseudogene TRBV3-2) and TRBJ1-2; D is undetermined. V dropped 4 bases and J dropped 4 bases, with 13 bases sitting between them. Per the germline V gene, CDR1 is LGHDT and CDR2 is YNNKEL (reference sequence). The CDR3 runs to 14 residues.

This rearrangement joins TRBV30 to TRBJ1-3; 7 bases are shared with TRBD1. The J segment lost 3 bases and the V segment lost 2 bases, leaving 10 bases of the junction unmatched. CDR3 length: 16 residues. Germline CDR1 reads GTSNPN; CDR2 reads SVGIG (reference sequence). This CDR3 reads CAWSPNRGTFGNTIYF. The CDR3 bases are TGTGCCTGGAGTCCGAACAGGGGTACGTTTGGAAACACCATATATTTT.

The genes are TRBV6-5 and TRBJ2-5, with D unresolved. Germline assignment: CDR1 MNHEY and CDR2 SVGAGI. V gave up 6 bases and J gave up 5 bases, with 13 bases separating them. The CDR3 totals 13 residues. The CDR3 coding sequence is TGTGCCAGCAGCTCTAGTAGTAGGGAGACCCAGTACTTC. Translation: CASSSSSRETQYF.

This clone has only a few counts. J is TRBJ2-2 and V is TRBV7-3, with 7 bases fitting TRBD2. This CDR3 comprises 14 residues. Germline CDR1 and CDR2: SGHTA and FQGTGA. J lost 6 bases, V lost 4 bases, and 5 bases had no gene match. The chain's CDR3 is CASSSWSGAGELFF. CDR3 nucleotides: TGTGCCAGCAGCTCGTGGAGCGGGGCCGGGGAGCTGTTTTTT.

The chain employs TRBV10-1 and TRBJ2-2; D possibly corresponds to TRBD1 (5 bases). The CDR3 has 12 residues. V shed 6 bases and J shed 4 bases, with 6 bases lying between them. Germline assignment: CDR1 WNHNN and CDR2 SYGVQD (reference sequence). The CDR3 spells CASSDSTGELFF. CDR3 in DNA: TGCGCCAGCAGCGACAGCACCGGGGAGCTGTTTTTT.

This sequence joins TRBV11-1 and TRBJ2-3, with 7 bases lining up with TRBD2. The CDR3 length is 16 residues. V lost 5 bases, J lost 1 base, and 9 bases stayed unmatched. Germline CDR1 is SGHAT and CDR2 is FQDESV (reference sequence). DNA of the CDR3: TGTGCCAGCAGCGCAGACGGGGGAGGGGGCACAGATACGCAGTATTTT. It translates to CASSADGGGGTDTQYF.

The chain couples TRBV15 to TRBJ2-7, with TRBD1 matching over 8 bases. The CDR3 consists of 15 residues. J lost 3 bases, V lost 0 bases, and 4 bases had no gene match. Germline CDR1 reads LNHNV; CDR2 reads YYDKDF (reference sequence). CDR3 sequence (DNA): TGTGCCACCAGCAGAGATCGCGGACAGGGCTACGAGCAGTACGTC. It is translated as CATSRDRGQGYEQYV.

Here the CDR3 reads CASSSRIEMWVVRAARNEQFF. CDR3 sequence (DNA): TGTGCCAGCAGTTCCCGAATTGAGATGTGGGTAGTCAGGGCAGCCCGCAATGAGCAGTTCTTC. The chain carries TRBV6-2 or TRBV6-3 and TRBJ2-1; TRBD1 might be the D (5 bases). The V gene lost 4 bases and the J gene lost 6 bases, with 34 bases spanning the gap. The CDR3 sequence is 21 residues long. In germline, CDR1 is MNHEY, CDR2 SVGEGT.

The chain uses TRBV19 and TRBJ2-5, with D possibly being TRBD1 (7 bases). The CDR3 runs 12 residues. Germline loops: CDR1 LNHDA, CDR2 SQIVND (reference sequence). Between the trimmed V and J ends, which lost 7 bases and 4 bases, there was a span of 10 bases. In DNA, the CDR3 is TGTGCCAGTACAGGGGGGTCAGAGACCCAGTACTTC. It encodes CASTGGSETQYF. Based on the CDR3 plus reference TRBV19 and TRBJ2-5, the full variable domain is DGGITQSPKYLFRKEGQNVTLSCEQNLNHDAMYWYRQDPGQGLRLIYYSQIVNDFQKGDIAEGYSVSREKKESFPLTVTSAQKNPTAFYLCASTGGSETQYFGPGTRLLVL.

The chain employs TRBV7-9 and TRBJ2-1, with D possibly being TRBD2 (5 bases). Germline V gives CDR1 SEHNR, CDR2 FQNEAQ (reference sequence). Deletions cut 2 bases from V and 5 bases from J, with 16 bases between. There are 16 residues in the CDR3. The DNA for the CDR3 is TGTGCCAGCAGCTTAAAACCGGGAATTAGGGACAATGAGCAGTTCTTC. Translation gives CASSLKPGIRDNEQFF.

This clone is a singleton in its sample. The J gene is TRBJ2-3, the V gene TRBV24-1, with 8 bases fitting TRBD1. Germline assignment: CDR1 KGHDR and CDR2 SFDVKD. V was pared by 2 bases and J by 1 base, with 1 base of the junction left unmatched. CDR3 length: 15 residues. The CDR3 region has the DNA TGTGCCACCAGTGATTACAGGGGGGGCACAGATACGCAGTATTTT. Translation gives CATSDYRGGTDTQYF.

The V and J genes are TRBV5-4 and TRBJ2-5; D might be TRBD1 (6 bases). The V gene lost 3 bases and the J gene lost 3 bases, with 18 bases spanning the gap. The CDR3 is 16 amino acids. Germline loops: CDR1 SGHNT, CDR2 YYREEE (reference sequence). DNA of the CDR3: TGTGCCAGCAGCTCGACCCAAACCTCAGGGGAAGAGACCCAGTACTTC. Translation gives CASSSTQTSGEETQYF.

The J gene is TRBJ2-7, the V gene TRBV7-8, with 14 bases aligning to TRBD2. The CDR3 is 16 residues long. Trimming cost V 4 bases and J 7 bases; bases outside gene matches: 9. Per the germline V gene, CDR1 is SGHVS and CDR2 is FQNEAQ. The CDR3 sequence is CASSSRTSGGRGEQYF. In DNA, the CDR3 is TGTGCCAGCAGCTCCCGGACTAGCGGGGGGCGAGGAGAGCAGTACTTC.

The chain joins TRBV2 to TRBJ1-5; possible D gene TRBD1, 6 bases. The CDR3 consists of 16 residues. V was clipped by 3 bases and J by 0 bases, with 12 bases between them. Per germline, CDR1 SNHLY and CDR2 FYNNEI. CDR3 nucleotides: TGTGCCAGCAGTGAGGGGGCTGATTATAGCAATCAGCCCCAGCATTTT. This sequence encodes CASSEGADYSNQPQHF.

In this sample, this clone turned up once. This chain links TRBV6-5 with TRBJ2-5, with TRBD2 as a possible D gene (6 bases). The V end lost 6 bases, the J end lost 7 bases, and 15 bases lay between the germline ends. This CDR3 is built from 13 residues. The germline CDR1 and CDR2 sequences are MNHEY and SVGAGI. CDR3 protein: CASSGASDGTQYF. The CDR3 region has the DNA TGTGCCAGCAGCGGGGCTAGCGACGGGACCCAGTACTTC.

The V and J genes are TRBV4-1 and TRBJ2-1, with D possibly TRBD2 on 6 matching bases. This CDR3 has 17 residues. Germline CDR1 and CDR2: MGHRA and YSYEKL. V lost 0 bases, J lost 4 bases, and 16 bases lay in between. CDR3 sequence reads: CASSQDGGSSAYNEQFF. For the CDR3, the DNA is TGCGCCAGCAGCCAAGATGGAGGGTCGTCGGCTTACAATGAGCAGTTCTTC.

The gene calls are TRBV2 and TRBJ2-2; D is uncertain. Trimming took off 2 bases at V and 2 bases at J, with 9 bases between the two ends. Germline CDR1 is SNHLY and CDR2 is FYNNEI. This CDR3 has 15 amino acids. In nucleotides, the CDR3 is TGTGCCAGCAGTGAACGGTGGGCCAACACCGGGGAGCTGTTTTTT. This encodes CASSERWANTGELFF.

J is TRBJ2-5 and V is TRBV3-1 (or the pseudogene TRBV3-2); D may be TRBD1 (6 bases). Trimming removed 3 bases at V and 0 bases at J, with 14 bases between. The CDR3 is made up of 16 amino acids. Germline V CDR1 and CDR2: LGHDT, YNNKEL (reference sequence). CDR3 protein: CASSQLGAPYQETQYF. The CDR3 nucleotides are TGTGCCAGCAGCCAGTTGGGGGCCCCGTACCAAGAGACCCAGTACTTC.

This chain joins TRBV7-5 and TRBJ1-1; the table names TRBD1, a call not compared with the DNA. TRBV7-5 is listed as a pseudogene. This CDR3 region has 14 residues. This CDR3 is CVRRPQGWDTEAFF. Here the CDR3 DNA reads TGTGTCAGAAGACCACAGGGATGGGACACTGAAGCTTTCTTT.

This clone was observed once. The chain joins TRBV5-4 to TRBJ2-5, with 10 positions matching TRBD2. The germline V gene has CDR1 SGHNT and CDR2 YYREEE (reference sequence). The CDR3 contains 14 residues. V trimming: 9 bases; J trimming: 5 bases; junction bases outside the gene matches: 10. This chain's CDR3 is CAITSGGARETQYF. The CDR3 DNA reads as TGTGCCATCACCAGCGGGGGGGCCCGGGAGACCCAGTACTTC.

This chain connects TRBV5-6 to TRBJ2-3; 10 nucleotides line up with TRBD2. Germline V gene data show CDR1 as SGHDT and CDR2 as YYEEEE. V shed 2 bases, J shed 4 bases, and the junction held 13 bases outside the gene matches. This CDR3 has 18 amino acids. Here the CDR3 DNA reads TGTGCCAGCAGCTTAGCGGGACTAGCGTCACTAGGGTCAGATACGCAGTATTTT. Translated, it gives CASSLAGLASLGSDTQYF.